Shown below are 14 T cell receptor beta chains from a single sample sequenced in a study of T cells in Graves' hyperthyroidism and ophthalmopathy. Amplification targeted TCR beta CDR3 regions from RNA transcripts. RT-PCR in the first round (using the HTBI primer set) targeted the TCR CDR3. TCRdb reprocessed the multiplex PCR reads via MiXCR and lists one record per CDR3 protein. The sample includes some 570,000 distinct CDR3 sequences, approximately 17% of them seen just once. The sequenced sample was blood. The source is a woman younger than 35 with Graves' ophthalmopathy.

The rearrangement uses TRBV25-1 and TRBJ2-7; 12 bases are a match to TRBD2. V lost 2 bases, J lost 5 bases, and 10 bases stayed unmatched. Germline CDR1 reads MGHDK; CDR2 reads SYGVNS. The CDR3 has 17 amino acids. DNA of the CDR3: TGTGCCAGCAGTGAAGCGGCTAGCGGGAGGGCCGGGGACGAGCAGTACTTC. Amino acid sequence: CASSEAASGRAGDEQYF.

This sequence joins TRBV29-1 and TRBJ1-6, with 10 bases identical to TRBD1. CDR3 length equals 14 residues. V dropped 5 bases and J dropped 8; count of bases not matched to a gene: 6. The germline V gene has CDR1 SQVTM and CDR2 ANQGSEA. CDR3 residues: CSVSAGTGDSPLHF. The CDR3 bases are TGCAGCGTTTCAGCCGGGACAGGGGATTCACCCCTCCACTTT.

The chain links TRBV24-1 to TRBJ1-3; 9 positions match TRBD1. V lost 3 bases, J lost 4 bases, and 3 bases stayed unmatched. Per the germline V gene, CDR1 is KGHDR and CDR2 is SFDVKD. The CDR3 contains 15 residues. For the CDR3, the DNA is TGTGCCACCAGTGATACCGGGACAGGGGGAAACACCATATATTTT. It is translated as CATSDTGTGGNTIYF.

Ten or more counts support this clonotype. The V call is TRBV20-1, the J call TRBJ2-7; D is uncertain. CDR1 DFQATT and CDR2 SNEGSKA come from the germline V gene (reference sequence). Trimming removed 5 bases from V and 1 base from J, with 6 bases in between. This CDR3 has 11 residues. The CDR3 loop reads CSARLSYEQYF. DNA of the CDR3: TGCAGTGCTCGGTTATCCTACGAGCAGTACTTC.

In this sample, this clonotype turned up many times. The chain links TRBV7-9 to TRBJ2-5; 7 nucleotides match TRBD2. The CDR3 has 15 amino acids. The V segment lost 3 bases and the J segment 2 bases; nucleotides outside the gene matches: 6. The V gene's germline CDR1 is SEHNR and CDR2 FQNEAQ (reference sequence). The DNA for the CDR3 is TGTGCCAGCAGCTTGGTGGGGGGGTCTCAAGAGACCCAGTACTTC. This translates into CASSLVGGSQETQYF.

The sample holds a few counts of this clonotype. An end of the junction differs from the germline gene, which may be a read error. V is TRBV6-5 and J is TRBJ1-3; D is unresolved. Germline values: CDR1 MNHEY, CDR2 SVGAGI. This CDR3 spans 19 amino acids. CDR3 in amino acids: CASSDSIDKAYTSGNTIYF. The DNA of the CDR3 is TGTGCCAGCAGTGACTCGATCGACAAGGCTTATACTTCTGGAAACACCATATATTTT.

This clonotype was observed a handful of times. This chain connects TRBV18 to TRBJ2-7; no firm D call. In germline, CDR1 is KGHSH, CDR2 LQKENI. The CDR3 sequence is 15 residues long. V was shortened by 2 bases and J by 0 bases, with 11 bases between the two germline ends. CDR3 sequence reads: CASSPKIPGSYEQYF. The CDR3 DNA reads TGTGCCAGCTCACCAAAGATCCCAGGCTCCTACGAGCAGTACTTC.

The V and J genes are TRBV9 and TRBJ2-3; 8 nucleotides align to TRBD1. There are 17 residues in the CDR3. The germline CDR1 and CDR2 sequences are SGDLS and YYNGEE. Trimming took 2 bases from V and 2 from J; bases not matched to a gene: 10. CDR3 sequence: CASSVDHTGGPTDTQYF. The DNA of the CDR3 is TGTGCCAGCAGCGTGGATCACACAGGGGGGCCCACAGATACGCAGTATTTT.

Many counts were recorded for this clonotype. V gene TRBV5-5 combines with J gene TRBJ2-7; D gene ambiguous. CDR3 length: 14 residues. The germline V gene has CDR1 SGHKS and CDR2 YYEKEE (reference sequence). Trimming pared 1 base from V and 1 base from J, leaving 9 bases between. DNA of the CDR3: TGTGCCAGCAGCTTGATTACCCCTTCCTACGAGCAGTACTTC. It encodes CASSLITPSYEQYF.

The CDR3 nucleotides read TGTGCCAGTAGTGAGGAAGGTGGCACCGGGGAGCTGTTTTTT. Translated, it gives CASSEEGGTGELFF. The V gene is TRBV19, the J gene TRBJ2-2, with D unclear. The V gene's germline CDR1 is LNHDA and CDR2 SQIVND (reference sequence). The CDR3 consists of 14 residues. The germline V and J ends were trimmed by 5 bases and 4 bases, with 11 bases remaining between them. Using reference TRBV19 and TRBJ2-2 for the parts outside the CDR3, the full variable domain is DGGITQSPKYLFRKEGQNVTLSCEQNLNHDAMYWYRQDPGQGLRLIYYSQIVNDFQKGDIAEGYSVSREKKESFPLTVTSAQKNPTAFYLCASSEEGGTGELFFGEGSRLTVL.

This clonotype was found many times. The chain carries TRBV5-8 and TRBJ2-5; D could derive from TRBD1 or TRBD2 (6 bases each). The CDR3 is 13 amino acids. Germline loops: CDR1 SGHTS, CDR2 YDEGEE. Trimming shortened V by 4 bases and J by 4 bases, and 11 bases separated the two germline ends. CDR3 sequence: CASSPGGGETQYF. CDR3 DNA sequence: TGTGCCAGCAGCCCCGGAGGGGGAGAGACCCAGTACTTC.

This clonotype was seen repeatedly, ten times or more. The rearrangement joins TRBV20-1 to TRBJ1-4; TRBD1 is a possible D gene (6 bases). The CDR3 contains 13 residues. The V end was cut by 5 bases, the J end by 0 bases, with 7 bases between. Germline V CDR1 and CDR2: DFQATT, SNEGSKA (reference sequence). CDR3 protein: CSAYRATNEKLFF. The CDR3 DNA sequence: TGCAGTGCTTACAGGGCAACTAATGAAAAACTGTTTTTT.

This clonotype was detected only a few times. DNA for the CDR3: TGTGCCTGCTTGGACAGGAACTATGGCTACACCTTC. This gives the protein CACLDRNYGYTF. V is TRBV30 and J is TRBJ1-2; 7 bases match TRBD1. The CDR3 is made up of 12 amino acids. Germline values: CDR1 GTSNPN, CDR2 SVGIG (reference sequence). Trimming cost V 6 bases and J 2 bases; bases outside gene matches: 3.

CDR3 residues: CASSTPLAGEEYEQYF. In DNA, the CDR3 is TGTGCCAGCAGTACCCCTTTAGCGGGAGAGGAGTACGAGCAGTACTTC. This chain uses TRBV27 with TRBJ2-7; 9 bases are a match to TRBD2. The CDR3 is made up of 16 amino acids. Germline V gene sequence: CDR1 MNHEY, CDR2 SMNVEV (reference sequence). Unmatched junction bases numbered 12, after V lost 5 bases and J lost 4 bases.